The clone carrying this TCR beta chain was seen a single time. This specimen comes from a study of OX40 agonist ivuxolimab in advanced cancers. The wider study: Of mixed ages from about 23 to 85 and averaging about 60 years, the group was around 78% male.

The CDR3 has 19 residues. The trim removed 5 bases at V and 1 base at J, leaving 13 bases unmatched. Germline V gene lookup returns CDR1 MNHEY and CDR2 SMNVEV (reference sequence). Only in-frame clones appear in the TCRdb table, and some are missing; sequencing was by immunoSEQ multiplex PCR. Among 55,000 to 75,000 clones listed, 86% were seen once. The gene calls are TRBV27 and TRBJ2-3, with 12 positions matching TRBD2. The sample consisted of CD4+ or CD8+ T cells sorted from blood, taken in a trial of the OX40 agonist ivuxolimab. This clonotype originated in an adult with an advanced solid tumor such as melanoma, head and neck, liver or kidney cancer. The CDR3 DNA reads as TGTGCCAGCAGTCTTCGGACTAGCGGGAAGGGATTTGGCACAGATACGCAGTATTTT. This translates into CASSLRTSGKGFGTDTQYF.